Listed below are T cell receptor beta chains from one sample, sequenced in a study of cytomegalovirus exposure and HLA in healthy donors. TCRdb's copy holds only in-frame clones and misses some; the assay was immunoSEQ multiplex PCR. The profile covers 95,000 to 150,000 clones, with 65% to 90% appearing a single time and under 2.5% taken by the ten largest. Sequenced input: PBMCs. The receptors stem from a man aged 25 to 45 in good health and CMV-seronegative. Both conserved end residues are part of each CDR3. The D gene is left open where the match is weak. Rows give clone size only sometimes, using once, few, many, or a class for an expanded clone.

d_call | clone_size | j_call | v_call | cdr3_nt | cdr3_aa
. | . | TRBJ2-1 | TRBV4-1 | TGCGCCAGCAGCCAGCCGGGATCCTCCACCTACAATGAGCAGTTCTTC | CASSQPGSSTYNEQFF
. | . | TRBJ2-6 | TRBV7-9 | TGTGCCAGCAGCCCGATCTTCTCTGGGGCCAACGGCCTGACTTTC | CASSPIFSGANGLTF
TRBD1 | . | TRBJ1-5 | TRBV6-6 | TGTGCCAGCGGTGGGGCGGGACAGATTAATCAGCCCCAGCATTTT | CASGGAGQINQPQHF
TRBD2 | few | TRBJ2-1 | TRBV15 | TGTGCCACCAGCAGAGATCCCGGGGGGGACAATGAGCAGTTCTTC | CATSRDPGGDNEQFF
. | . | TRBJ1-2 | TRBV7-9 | TGTGCCAGCAGCTTAGCGGGGGGAGTCTTGGGTGGCTACACCTTC | CASSLAGGVLGGYTF
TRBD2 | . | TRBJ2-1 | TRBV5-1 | TGCGCCAGCAGCTTCCTAAAAGCGGGGGGGCTTCTCAGGGAGCAGTTCTTC | CASSFLKAGGLLREQFF
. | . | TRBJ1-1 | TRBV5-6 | TGTGCCAGCAGCTTGGTTGGGACCGCGGGATCTAACACTGAAGCTTTCTTT | CASSLVGTAGSNTEAFF
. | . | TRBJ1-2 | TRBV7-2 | TGTGCCAGCAGCTCGTTACCAGGACAGAACCTCTATGGCTACACCTTC | CASSSLPGQNLYGYTF
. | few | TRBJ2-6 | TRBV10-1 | TGCGCCAGCAGACAATTCTACAGGGAAACTGGGGCCAACGTCCTGACTTTC | CASRQFYRETGANVLTF
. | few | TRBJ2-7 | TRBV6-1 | TGTGCCAGCAGTGACTTGGGGGCCGTCTACGAGCAGTACTTC | CASSDLGAVYEQYF
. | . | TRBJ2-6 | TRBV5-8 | TGTGCCAGCAGCTCGGATAAGTACGCGGGAACGATCTCTGGGGCCAACGTCCTGACTTTC | CASSSDKYAGTISGANVLTF
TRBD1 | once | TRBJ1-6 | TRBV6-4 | TGTGCCAGCAAGACAGGGGGCTCCTATAATTCACCCCTCCACTTT | CASKTGGSYNSPLHF
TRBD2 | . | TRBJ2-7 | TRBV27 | TGTGCCAGCAGTTTTGGCGGACTAGGCCACTACGAGCAGTACTTC | CASSFGGLGHYEQYF
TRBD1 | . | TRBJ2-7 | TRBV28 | TGTGCCAGCAGTTTATCCGGGACAGTAGACTACGAGCAGTACTTC | CASSLSGTVDYEQYF
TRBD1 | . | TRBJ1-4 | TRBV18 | TGTGCCAGCTCACGAGGACAGGGGCGCTATGAAAAACTGTTTTTT | CASSRGQGRYEKLFF
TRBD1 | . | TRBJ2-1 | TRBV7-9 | TGTGCCAGCAGCTTAGGTCAGGGGGCGCACGATGAGCAGTTCTTC | CASSLGQGAHDEQFF
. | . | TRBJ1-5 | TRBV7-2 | TGTGCCAGCAGCTTAGAATGGGGGGATCAGCCCCAGCATTTT | CASSLEWGDQPQHF
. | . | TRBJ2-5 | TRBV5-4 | TGTGCCAGCAGCCTGGACTCCCATCAAGAGACCCAGTACTTC | CASSLDSHQETQYF
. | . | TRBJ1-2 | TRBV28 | TGTGCCAGCAGTTTTACAGTGAACTATGGCTACACCTTC | CASSFTVNYGYTF
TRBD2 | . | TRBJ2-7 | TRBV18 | TGTGCCAGCTCACCACCTTCTAGCGGGGGACTCTACGAGCAGTACTTC | CASSPPSSGGLYEQYF